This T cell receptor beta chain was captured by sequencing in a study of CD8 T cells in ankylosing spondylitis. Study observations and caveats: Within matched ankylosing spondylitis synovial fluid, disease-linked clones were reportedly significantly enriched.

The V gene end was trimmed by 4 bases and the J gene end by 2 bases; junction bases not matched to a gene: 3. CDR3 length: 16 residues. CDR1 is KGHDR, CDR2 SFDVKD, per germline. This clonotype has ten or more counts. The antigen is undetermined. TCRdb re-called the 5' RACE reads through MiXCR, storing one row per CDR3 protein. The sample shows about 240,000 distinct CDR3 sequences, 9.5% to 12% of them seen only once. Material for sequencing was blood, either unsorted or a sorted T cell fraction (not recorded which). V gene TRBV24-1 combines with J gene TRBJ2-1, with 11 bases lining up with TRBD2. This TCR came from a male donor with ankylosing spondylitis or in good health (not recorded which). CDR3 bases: TGTGCCACCAGTGACTCTAGCGGGGGGCCCTACAATGAGCAGTTCTTC. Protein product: CATSDSSGGPYNEQFF.